This paragraph covers one TCR beta chain sequence. Its antigen is unknown. This sample is part of a study of cytomegalovirus exposure and HLA in healthy donors. Study-wide findings and caveats: Earlier analysis yielded a pattern in which most TCR beta V segments were productive about 90% or about 30% of the time.

PCR involved 60 Vbeta and 13 Jbeta primers. Assay used: immunoSEQ multiplex PCR; TCRdb lists only in-frame clones, some missing. The listing records some 60,000 clones. Per the germline V gene, CDR1 is SGHKS and CDR2 is YYEKEE (reference sequence). The CDR3 length is 15 residues. Trimming at V came to 4 bases and at J to 0 bases, leaving 7 bases not matched to a gene. The chain joins TRBV5-5 to TRBJ2-7, with TRBD1 identical over 7 bases. The sequence was collected from a male donor in good health and CMV-seronegative. Specimen: PBMCs. In DNA form, the CDR3 reads TGTGCCAGCAGCCCGGGACAGCTGATCTCCTACGAGCAGTACTTC. Translated, it gives CASSPGQLISYEQYF.